Listed below are T cell receptor beta chains from one sample, sequenced in a study of blood T cell repertoires in COVID-19. Data came from immunoSEQ multiplex PCR; TCRdb stores just in-frame clones and leaves some out. The top ten hold approximately 8.8% of the sample, which has hundreds of thousands of clones, roughly 88% seen once. The sequenced sample was peripheral blood. The origin of the receptors is a man between 18 and 29 years old with active or convalescent COVID-19. The conserved cysteine and the conserved F or W are not part of the CDR3 here. The order of the fields is V gene, J gene, CDR3 protein.

>TRBV23-1|TRBJ2-2
ANQGDRSNTGELF
>TRBV6-5|TRBJ1-1
ASSTFGGANTEAF
>TRBV19|TRBJ1-2
ASRGTAKYGYT
>TRBV9|TRBJ1-2
ASKGTGIYGYT
>TRBV5-8|TRBJ1-3
ASSLVVRGGSGNTIY
>TRBV5-1|TRBJ2-2
ASSLGPSAGELF
>TRBV27|TRBJ1-2
ASSPGQSSPGYT
>TRBV27|TRBJ1-6
ASSLTPLSDSYNSPLH
>TRBV3-1/TRBV3-2|TRBJ2-3
ASSPVPRVTDTQY
>TRBV12-5|TRBJ2-2
ASGLGQGNTGELF
>TRBV12-3/TRBV12-4|TRBJ1-3
ASGSVGNTIY
>TRBV6-5|TRBJ1-5
ASTPNRGDQPQH
>TRBV14|TRBJ1-1
ASSQDGYRQDVRTEAF
>TRBV5-8|TRBJ2-4
ASSSTGGLFIQY
>TRBV4-1|TRBJ2-2
ASRRGTGGTGELF
>TRBV9|TRBJ2-7
ASSAAGGSSYEQY
>TRBV3-1/TRBV3-2|TRBJ2-1
ASTPRGDYNEQF
>TRBV4-1|TRBJ1-4
ASSQDSLGNEKLF
>TRBV2|TRBJ2-2
ASRKEGPNTGELF
>TRBV5-1|TRBJ2-1
ASSLVGGLSYNEQF
>TRBV12-5|TRBJ1-1
ASGPQMNTEAF
>TRBV25-1|TRBJ1-6
ASSGQGRGMLNSPLH
>TRBV12-5|TRBJ1-2
ASGDPTVGGYT
>TRBV13|TRBJ2-2
ASSLLAGVSYTGELF
>TRBV5-1|TRBJ1-6
ASSQQGWSPLH
>TRBV2|TRBJ2-5
ATSDFSDPQETQY
>TRBV18|TRBJ1-1
ASSPRDRGTEAF
>TRBV12-3/TRBV12-4|TRBJ2-7
ASRPTGSDEQY
>TRBV18|TRBJ2-5
ASSREEGETQY
>TRBV4-1|TRBJ2-5
ASSPEAGEETQY
>TRBV6-1|TRBJ2-2
ASSENGATGELF
>TRBV4-1|TRBJ2-7
ASSQGTGRGAYEQY
>TRBV7-9|TRBJ1-2
ASSPWAGHYGYT
>TRBV29-1|TRBJ1-1
SGGTGGYQSEAF
>TRBV3-1/TRBV3-2|TRBJ2-1
ASSHNQGAYYNEQF
>TRBV7-6|TRBJ2-5
ASSSGTSGGQRETQY
>TRBV5-6|TRBJ2-7
ASSLADRGLTYEQY
>TRBV11-2|TRBJ2-5
ASRGLADDQETQY
>TRBV7-9|TRBJ1-1
ASSFFQANTEAF
>TRBV7-2|TRBJ2-6
ASSSKGQRESGANVLT
>TRBV5-4|TRBJ2-5
ASSLGLGGDQETQY
>TRBV7-6|TRBJ2-1
ASSLDSGGNNEQF
>TRBV6-5|TRBJ2-7
ASSRGFVDEQY
>TRBV6-5|TRBJ2-7
ASSPGQGKGEQY
>TRBV2|TRBJ2-1
ASSTLAGGPYNEQF
>TRBV18|TRBJ2-2
ASSTGGGTGELF
>TRBV10-1|TRBJ1-5
ASSPNRNQPQH
>TRBV10-2|TRBJ2-1
ASSDPRGTSGHNEQF